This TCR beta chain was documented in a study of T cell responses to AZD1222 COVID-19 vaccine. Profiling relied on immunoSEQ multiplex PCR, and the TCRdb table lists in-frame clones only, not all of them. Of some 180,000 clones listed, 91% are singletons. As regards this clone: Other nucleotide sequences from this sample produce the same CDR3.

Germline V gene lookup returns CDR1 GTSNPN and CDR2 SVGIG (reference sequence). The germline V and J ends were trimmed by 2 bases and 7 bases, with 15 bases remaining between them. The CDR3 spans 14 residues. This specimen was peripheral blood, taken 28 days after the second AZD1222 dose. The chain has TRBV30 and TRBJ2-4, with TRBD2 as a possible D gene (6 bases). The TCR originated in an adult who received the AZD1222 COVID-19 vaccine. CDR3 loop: CAWSNGGGGNIQYF. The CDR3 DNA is TGTGCCTGGAGTAACGGTGGTGGGGGGAACATTCAGTACTTC.